This T cell receptor (beta chain) was sequenced for a study of response to subunit inactivated influenza vaccine. Findings and limits, study-wide: It was suggested by the authors that few new T cells are recruited by each seasonal influenza vaccination.

This clonotype was detected only a few times. Antigen unknown. This CDR3 has 15 amino acids. Trimming left V 4 bases short and J 9 bases short, with 21 bases between. TCRdb itself ran the RT-PCR reads through MiXCR, one entry per CDR3 protein. The sample lists approximately 300,000 distinct CDR3 sequences, over 20% seen once, with 10% in the top ten. V and J are TRBV12-3 or TRBV12-4 and TRBJ1-1, with D unresolved. The clonotype originates from a man in his fifties or sixties who received an inactivated influenza vaccine. The sample in question was PBMCs from blood, obtained 21 months after vaccination. CDR3 protein: CASSSDTAVQNQAFF. In nucleotides, the CDR3 is TGTGCCAGCAGTTCAGACACAGCTGTACAAAACCAAGCTTTCTTT.